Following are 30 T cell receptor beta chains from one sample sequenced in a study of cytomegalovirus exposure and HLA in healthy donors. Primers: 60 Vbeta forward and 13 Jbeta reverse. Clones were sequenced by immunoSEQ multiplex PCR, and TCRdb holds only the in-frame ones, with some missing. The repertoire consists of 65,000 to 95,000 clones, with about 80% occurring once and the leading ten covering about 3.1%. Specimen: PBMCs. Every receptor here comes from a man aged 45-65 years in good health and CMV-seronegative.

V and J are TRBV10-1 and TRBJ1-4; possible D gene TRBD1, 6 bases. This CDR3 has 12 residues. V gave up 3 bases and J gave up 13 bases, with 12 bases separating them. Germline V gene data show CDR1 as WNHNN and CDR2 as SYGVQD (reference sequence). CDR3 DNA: TGCGCCAGCAGTGATCCGCAGGGGAGACTGTTTTTT. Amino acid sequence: CASSDPQGRLFF.

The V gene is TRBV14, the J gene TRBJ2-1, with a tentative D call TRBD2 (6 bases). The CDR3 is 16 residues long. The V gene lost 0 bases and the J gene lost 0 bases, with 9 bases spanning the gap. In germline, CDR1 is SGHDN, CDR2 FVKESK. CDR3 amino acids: CASSQDPSDSYNEQFF. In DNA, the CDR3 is TGTGCCAGCAGCCAAGATCCTAGCGACTCCTACAATGAGCAGTTCTTC.

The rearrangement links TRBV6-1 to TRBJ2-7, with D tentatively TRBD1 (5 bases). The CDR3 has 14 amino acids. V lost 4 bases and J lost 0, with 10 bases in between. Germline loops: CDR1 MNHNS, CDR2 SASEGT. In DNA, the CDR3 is TGTGCCAGCAGTGCGGTTCAGGGCTCCTACGAGCAGTACTTC. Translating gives CASSAVQGSYEQYF.

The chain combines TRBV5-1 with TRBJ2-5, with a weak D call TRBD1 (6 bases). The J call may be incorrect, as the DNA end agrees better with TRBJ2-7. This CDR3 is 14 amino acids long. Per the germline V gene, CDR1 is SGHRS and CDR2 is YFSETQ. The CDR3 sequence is CASSLARGAYEQYF. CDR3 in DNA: TGCGCCAGCAGCTTGGCCAGGGGCGCCTACGAGCAGTACTTC.

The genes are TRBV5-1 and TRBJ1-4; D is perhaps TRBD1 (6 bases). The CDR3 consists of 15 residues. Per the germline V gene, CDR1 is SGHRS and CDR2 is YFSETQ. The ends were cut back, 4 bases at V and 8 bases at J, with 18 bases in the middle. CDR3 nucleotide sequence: TGCGCCAGCAGCGCCTACAGGGACCCCCAAGAAAAACTGTTTTTT. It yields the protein CASSAYRDPQEKLFF.

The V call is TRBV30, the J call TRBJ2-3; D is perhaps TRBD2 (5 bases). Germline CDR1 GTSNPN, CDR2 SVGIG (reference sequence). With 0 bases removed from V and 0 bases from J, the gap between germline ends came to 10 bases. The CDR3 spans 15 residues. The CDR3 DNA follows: TGTGCCTGGAGTGTTCTCGGGATTAGCACAGATACGCAGTATTTT. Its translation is CAWSVLGISTDTQYF.

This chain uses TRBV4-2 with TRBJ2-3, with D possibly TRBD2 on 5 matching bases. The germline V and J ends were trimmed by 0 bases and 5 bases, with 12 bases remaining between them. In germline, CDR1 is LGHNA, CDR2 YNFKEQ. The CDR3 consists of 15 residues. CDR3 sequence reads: CASSQDSGVEDTQYF. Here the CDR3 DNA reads TGTGCCAGCAGCCAAGATTCCGGGGTGGAAGATACGCAGTATTTT.

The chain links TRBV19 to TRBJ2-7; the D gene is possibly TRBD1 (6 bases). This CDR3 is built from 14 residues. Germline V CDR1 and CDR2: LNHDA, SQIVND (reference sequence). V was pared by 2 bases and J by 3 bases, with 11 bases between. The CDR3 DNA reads TGTGCCAGTAGTATACTGGGGGCTAGCTACGAGCAGTACTTC. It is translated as CASSILGASYEQYF.

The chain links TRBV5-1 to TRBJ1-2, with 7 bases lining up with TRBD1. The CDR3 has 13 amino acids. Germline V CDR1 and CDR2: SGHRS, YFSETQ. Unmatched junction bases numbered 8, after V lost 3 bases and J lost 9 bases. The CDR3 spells CASSSNEGASYTF. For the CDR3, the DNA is TGCGCCAGCAGCTCCAATGAGGGGGCAAGCTACACCTTC.

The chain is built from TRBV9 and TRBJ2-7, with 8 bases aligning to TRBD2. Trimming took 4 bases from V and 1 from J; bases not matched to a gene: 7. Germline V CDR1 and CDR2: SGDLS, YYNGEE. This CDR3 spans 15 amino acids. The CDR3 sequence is CASSPGGVVSYEQYF. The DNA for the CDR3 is TGTGCCAGCAGCCCGGGGGGGGTAGTGTCCTACGAGCAGTACTTC. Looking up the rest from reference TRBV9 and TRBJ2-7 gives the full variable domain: DSGVTQTPKHLITATGQRVTLRCSPRSGDLSVYWYQQSLDQGLQFLIQYYNGEERAKGNILERFSAQQFPDLHSELNLSSLELGDSALYFCASSPGGVVSYEQYFGPGTRLTVT.

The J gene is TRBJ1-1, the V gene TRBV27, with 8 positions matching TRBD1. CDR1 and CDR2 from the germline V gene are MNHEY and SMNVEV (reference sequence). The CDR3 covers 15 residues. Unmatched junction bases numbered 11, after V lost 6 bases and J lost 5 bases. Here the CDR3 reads CASSPSGQGSTEAFF. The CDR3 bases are TGTGCCAGCAGCCCCTCAGGACAGGGCTCTACTGAAGCTTTCTTT.

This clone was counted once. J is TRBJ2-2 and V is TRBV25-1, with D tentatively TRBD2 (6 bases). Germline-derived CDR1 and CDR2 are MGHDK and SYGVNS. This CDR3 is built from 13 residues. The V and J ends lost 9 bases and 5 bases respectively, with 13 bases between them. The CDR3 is CASGLTRTGELFF. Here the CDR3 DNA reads TGTGCCAGTGGACTAACCCGAACCGGGGAGCTGTTTTTT.

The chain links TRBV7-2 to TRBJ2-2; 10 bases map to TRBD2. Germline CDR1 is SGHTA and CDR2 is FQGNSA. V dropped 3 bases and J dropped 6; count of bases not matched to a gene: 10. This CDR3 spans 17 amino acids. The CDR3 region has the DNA TGTGCCAGCAGCTTGAGGAGCGGGGGGGCAGTGGCCGGGGAGCTGTTTTTT. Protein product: CASSLRSGGAVAGELFF.

CDR3 coding DNA: TGTGCCAGCAGCGACAGGGCCTCTGGAAACACCATATATTTT. This sequence encodes CASSDRASGNTIYF. The rearrangement joins TRBV11-3 to TRBJ1-3; TRBD1 agrees at 7 bases. The germline CDR1 and CDR2 sequences are SGHNT and YENEEA. The CDR3 extends over 14 amino acids. The V and J ends lost 5 bases and 0 bases, in that order; junction bases with no gene match: 1.

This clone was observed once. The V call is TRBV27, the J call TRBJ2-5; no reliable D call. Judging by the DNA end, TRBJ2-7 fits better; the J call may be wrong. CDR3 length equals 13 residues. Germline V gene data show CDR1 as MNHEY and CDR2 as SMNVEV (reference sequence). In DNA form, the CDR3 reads TGTGCCAGCAGGAATTATTTCTCGTACGAGCAGTACTTC. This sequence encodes CASRNYFSYEQYF.

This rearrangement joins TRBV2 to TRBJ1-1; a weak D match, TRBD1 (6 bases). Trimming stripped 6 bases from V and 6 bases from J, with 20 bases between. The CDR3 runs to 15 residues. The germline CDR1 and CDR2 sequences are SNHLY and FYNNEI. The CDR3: CASRSSNGGGPEAFF. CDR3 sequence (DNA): TGTGCCAGCAGATCCTCTAATGGGGGCGGCCCTGAAGCTTTCTTT.

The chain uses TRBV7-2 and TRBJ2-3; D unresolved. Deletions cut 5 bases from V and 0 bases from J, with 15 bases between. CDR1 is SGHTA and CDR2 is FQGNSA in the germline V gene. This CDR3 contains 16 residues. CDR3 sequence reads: CASSPEWRASTDTQYF. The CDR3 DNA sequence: TGTGCCAGCAGCCCCGAGTGGCGAGCGAGCACAGATACGCAGTATTTT.

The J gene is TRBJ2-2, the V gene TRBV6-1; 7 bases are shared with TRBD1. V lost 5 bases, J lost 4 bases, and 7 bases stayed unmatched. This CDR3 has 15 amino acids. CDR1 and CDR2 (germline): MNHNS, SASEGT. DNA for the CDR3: TGTGCCAGCAGTAAGCCGGGACAGAGCACCGGGGAGCTGTTTTTT. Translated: CASSKPGQSTGELFF.

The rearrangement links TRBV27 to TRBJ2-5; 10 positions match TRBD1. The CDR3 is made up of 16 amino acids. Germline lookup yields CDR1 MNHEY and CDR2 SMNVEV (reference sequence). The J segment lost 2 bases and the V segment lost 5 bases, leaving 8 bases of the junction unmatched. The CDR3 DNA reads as TGTGCCAGCAGTAAAGCCCGGGACAGGGGTCAAGAGACCCAGTACTTC. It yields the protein CASSKARDRGQETQYF.

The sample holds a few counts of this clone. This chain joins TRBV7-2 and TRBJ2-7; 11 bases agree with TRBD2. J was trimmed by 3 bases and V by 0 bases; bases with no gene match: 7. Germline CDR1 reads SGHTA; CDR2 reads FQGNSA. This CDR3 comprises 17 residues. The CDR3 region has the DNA TGTGCCAGCAGCTTAGCTAGCGGGGGGGCAGGAGGCTACGAGCAGTACTTC. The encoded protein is CASSLASGGAGGYEQYF.

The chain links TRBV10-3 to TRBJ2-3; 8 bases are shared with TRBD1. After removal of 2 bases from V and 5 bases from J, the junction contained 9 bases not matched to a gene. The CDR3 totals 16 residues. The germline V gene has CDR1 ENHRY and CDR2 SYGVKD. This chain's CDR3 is CAISEKQGARRDTQYF. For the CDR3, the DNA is TGTGCCATCAGTGAGAAGCAGGGGGCTAGGAGAGATACGCAGTATTTT.

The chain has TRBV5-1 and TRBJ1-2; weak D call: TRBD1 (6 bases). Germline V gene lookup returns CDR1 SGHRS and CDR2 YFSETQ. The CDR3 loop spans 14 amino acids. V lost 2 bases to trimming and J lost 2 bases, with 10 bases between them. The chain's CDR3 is CASSFGGANYGYTF. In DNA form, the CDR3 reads TGCGCCAGCAGCTTTGGGGGGGCCAACTATGGCTACACCTTC.

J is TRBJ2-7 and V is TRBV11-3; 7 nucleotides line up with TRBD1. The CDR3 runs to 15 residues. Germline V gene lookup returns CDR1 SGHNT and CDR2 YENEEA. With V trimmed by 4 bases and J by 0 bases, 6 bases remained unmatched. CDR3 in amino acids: CASSSRDSSSYEQYF. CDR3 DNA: TGTGCCAGCAGCTCTAGGGACAGTAGCTCCTACGAGCAGTACTTC.

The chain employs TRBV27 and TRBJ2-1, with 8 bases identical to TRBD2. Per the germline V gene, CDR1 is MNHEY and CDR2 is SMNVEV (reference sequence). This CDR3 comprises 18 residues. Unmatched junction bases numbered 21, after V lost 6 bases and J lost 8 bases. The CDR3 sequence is CASSIRLRGATTRHEQFF. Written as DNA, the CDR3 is TGTGCCAGCAGCATAAGGTTGCGGGGGGCTACTACTCGGCATGAGCAGTTCTTC.

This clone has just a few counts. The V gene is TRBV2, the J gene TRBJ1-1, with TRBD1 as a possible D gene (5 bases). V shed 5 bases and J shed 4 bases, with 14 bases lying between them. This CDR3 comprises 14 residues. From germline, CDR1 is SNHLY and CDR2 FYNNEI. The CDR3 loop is CASSPNPRVTEAFF. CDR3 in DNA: TGTGCCAGCAGTCCCAACCCCAGGGTCACTGAAGCTTTCTTT.

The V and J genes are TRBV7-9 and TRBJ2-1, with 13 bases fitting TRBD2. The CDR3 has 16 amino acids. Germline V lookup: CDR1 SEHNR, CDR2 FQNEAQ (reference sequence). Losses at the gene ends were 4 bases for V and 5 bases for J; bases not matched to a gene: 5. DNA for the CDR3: TGTGCCAGCAGCTCAAGACTAGCGGGGGGAAACAATGAGCAGTTCTTC. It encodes CASSSRLAGGNNEQFF.

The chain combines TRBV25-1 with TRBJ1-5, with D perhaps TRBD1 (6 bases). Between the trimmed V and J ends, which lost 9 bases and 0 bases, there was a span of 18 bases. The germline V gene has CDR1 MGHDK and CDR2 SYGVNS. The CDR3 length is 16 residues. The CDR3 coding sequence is TGTGCCAGTCCACCTGGACAGAATTATAGCAATCAGCCCCAGCATTTT. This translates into CASPPGQNYSNQPQHF.

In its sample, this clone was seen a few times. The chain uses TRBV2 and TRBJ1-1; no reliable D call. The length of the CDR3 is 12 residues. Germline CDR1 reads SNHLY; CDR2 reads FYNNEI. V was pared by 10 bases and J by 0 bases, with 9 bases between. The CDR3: CATAMVNTEAFF. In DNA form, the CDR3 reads TGTGCCACAGCGATGGTGAACACTGAAGCTTTCTTT.

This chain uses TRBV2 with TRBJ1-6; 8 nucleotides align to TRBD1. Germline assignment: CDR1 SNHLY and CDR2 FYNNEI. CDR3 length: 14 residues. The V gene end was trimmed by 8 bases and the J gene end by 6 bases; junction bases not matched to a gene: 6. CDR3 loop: CASLRTGINSPLHF. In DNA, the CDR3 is TGTGCCAGCTTACGGACAGGGATTAATTCACCCCTCCACTTT.

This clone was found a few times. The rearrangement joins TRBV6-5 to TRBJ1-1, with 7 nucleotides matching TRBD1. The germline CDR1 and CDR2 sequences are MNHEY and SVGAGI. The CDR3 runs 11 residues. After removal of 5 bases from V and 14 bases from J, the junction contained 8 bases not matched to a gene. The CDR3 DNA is TGTGCCAGCAGTCAGGGGGGATTGGGGTTCTTT. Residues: CASSQGGLGFF.